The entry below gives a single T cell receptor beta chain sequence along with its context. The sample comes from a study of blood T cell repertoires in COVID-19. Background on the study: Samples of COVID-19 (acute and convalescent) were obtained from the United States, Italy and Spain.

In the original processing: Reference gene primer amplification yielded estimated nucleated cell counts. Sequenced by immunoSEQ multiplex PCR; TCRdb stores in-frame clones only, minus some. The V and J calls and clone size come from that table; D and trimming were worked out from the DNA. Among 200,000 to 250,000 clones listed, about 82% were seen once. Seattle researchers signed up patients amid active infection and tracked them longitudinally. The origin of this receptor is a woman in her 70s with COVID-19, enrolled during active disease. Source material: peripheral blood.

CDR3 DNA sequence: TGTGCCAGCAGTGACCGGACAGGAAGGTACGGCTACACCTTC. Its protein is CASSDRTGRYGYTF. The chain has TRBV27 and TRBJ1-2; 7 nucleotides align to TRBD1. V lost 5 bases to trimming and J lost 8 bases; unmatched junction nucleotides: 11. The CDR3 extends over 14 amino acids. Germline V gene sequence: CDR1 MNHEY, CDR2 SMNVEV (reference sequence).